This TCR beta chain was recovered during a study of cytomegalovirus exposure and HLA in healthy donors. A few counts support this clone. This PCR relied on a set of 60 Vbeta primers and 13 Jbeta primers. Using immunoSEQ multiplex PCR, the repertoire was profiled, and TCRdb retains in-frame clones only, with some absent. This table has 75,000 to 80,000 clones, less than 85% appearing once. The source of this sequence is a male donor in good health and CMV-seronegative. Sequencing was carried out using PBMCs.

CDR3 region: CASSRSRDWAFF. For the CDR3, the DNA is TGTGCCAGCAGTCGTAGTCGTGATTGGGCTTTCTTT. The chain is built from TRBV2 and TRBJ1-1; D is undetermined. The CDR3 runs to 12 residues. The V end was cut by 5 bases, the J end by 11 bases, with 15 bases between. The V gene's germline CDR1 is SNHLY and CDR2 FYNNEI.